The 18 T cell receptor beta chains listed next were all sequenced from one sample in a study of beta chain features in type 1 diabetes (dated by TCRdb to the late 2010s). General findings and caveats noted by the study authors: A moderate but significant shortening of TCRB CDR3 length was observed in type 1 diabetes patients in all four CD4+ subsets.

Libraries were built with the immunoSEQ multiplex PCR assay. The High Capacity cDNA Reverse Transcription Kit was used to reverse transcribe all of the isolated RNA, meaning that expressed TCRB transcripts were what got sequenced. Held by TCRdb, this immuneACCESS table contains in-frame sequences only and omits some clones. Under half of the omission traces to an unresolved V gene where checked; the cause of the rest is unknown. In all, the sample holds some 63,000 clones, and almost 50% of those were seen once. 0.65% to 0.75% of the sample is held by the ten biggest clonotypes. These receptors are not linked to any known antigen. The sequenced material came from central memory CD4+ T cells from blood. These receptors were collected from a man under 40 with type 1 diabetes.

The V gene is TRBV9, the J gene TRBJ2-5; possibly TRBD2 for D (6 bases). Between the trimmed V and J ends, which lost 0 bases and 2 bases, there was a span of 14 bases. This CDR3 spans 16 amino acids. Germline CDR1 SGDLS, CDR2 YYNGEE. The chain's CDR3 is CASSVAPAGRQETQYF. The CDR3 DNA follows: TGTGCCAGCAGCGTAGCCCCAGCGGGTCGTCAAGAGACCCAGTACTTC. Full variable domain (rest looked up from reference TRBV9 and TRBJ2-5): DSGVTQTPKHLITATGQRVTLRCSPRSGDLSVYWYQQSLDQGLQFLIQYYNGEERAKGNILERFSAQQFPDLHSELNLSSLELGDSALYFCASSVAPAGRQETQYFGPGTRLLVL.

In its sample, this clone was seen once. V gene TRBV6-5 combines with J gene TRBJ2-5; the D is unclear. The J call may be in error: the DNA end matches TRBJ2-7 better. Looked up from germline, CDR1 is MNHEY and CDR2 is SVGAGI. The length of the CDR3 is 14 residues. The CDR3 DNA sequence: TGTGCCAGCAGCTTAAATCGAGGAGCCTACGAGCAGTACTTC. Translated, it gives CASSLNRGAYEQYF.

The chain employs TRBV11-2 and TRBJ2-2; maybe TRBD2 (6 bases). The CDR3 sequence is 17 residues long. The ends were cut back, 1 base at V and 0 bases at J, with 12 bases in the middle. Germline-derived CDR1 and CDR2 are SGHAT and FQNNGV. The CDR3 bases are TGTGCCAGCAGCTTAGTCGGTGGAGGGGCGAACACCGGGGAGCTGTTTTTT. This translates into CASSLVGGGANTGELFF. Full variable domain (rest looked up from reference TRBV11-2 and TRBJ2-2): EAGVAQSPRYKIIEKRQSVAFWCNPISGHATLYWYQQILGQGPKLLIQFQNNGVVDDSQLPKDRFSAERLKGVDSTLKIQPAKLEDSAVYLCASSLVGGGANTGELFFGEGSRLTVL.

The chain has TRBV4-2 and TRBJ2-7; D is perhaps TRBD2 (5 bases). Trimming took 0 bases from V and 7 from J, leaving 16 bases between them. This CDR3 region has 15 residues. The germline gives CDR1 LGHNA, CDR2 YNFKEQ. The CDR3 DNA reads TGTGCCAGCAGCCAAGAGTGGGCACTCCCGGGGGAGCAGTACTTC. Protein sequence: CASSQEWALPGEQYF.

This chain uses TRBV11-1 with TRBJ2-5; TRBD1 agrees at 7 bases. The CDR3 spans 13 residues. V lost 3 bases, J lost 4 bases, and 2 bases stayed unmatched. Germline assignment: CDR1 SGHAT and CDR2 FQDESV (reference sequence). CDR3: CASSFGQVETQYF. CDR3 DNA sequence: TGTGCCAGCAGCTTCGGACAGGTAGAGACCCAGTACTTC.

The chain carries TRBV5-1 and TRBJ1-2; D is undetermined. The CDR3 spans 14 residues. Looked up from germline, CDR1 is SGHRS and CDR2 is YFSETQ. V was cut by 2 bases and J by 3 bases, with 11 bases left in between. Written as DNA, the CDR3 is TGCGCCAGCAGCTTAAGAGTCGGGGACTATGGCTACACCTTC. It codes for CASSLRVGDYGYTF.

This sequence joins TRBV2 and TRBJ1-4; D is unclear. The CDR3 covers 12 residues. CDR1 and CDR2 (germline): SNHLY, FYNNEI. V was trimmed by 10 bases and J by 4 bases, leaving 10 bases between them. The CDR3 nucleotides read TGTGCCATAGGCAGGAATAATGAAAAACTGTTTTTT. It is translated as CAIGRNNEKLFF.

The chain links TRBV11-3 to TRBJ2-3; 7 bases map to TRBD2. CDR1 and CDR2 from the germline V gene are SGHNT and YENEEA. Trimming removed 8 bases from V and 3 bases from J; junction bases left unmatched: 5. This CDR3 is 13 amino acids long. The CDR3: CASGTGGTDTQYF. In DNA form, the CDR3 reads TGTGCCAGCGGCACGGGGGGAACAGATACGCAGTATTTT.

This sequence joins TRBV4-1 and TRBJ2-1; weak D call: TRBD2 (6 bases). Germline CDR1 MGHRA, CDR2 YSYEKL. The V gene lost 0 bases and the J gene lost 13 bases, with 31 bases spanning the gap. The CDR3 length is 19 residues. CDR3 nucleotides: TGCGCCAGCAGCCAAGAGAGCGGGCGGGCGACAATGACCAGCTCACGACAGTTCTTC. Protein sequence: CASSQESGRATMTSSRQFF.

V usage is TRBV2 and J usage is TRBJ2-4, with a weak D call TRBD2 (5 bases). This CDR3 is 17 amino acids long. Germline CDR1 reads SNHLY; CDR2 reads FYNNEI. V gave up 3 bases and J gave up 2 bases, with 17 bases separating them. Written as DNA, the CDR3 is TGTGCCAGCAGTGACGAAGGCATGGGGAGTTCCAAAAACATTCAGTACTTC. Protein product: CASSDEGMGSSKNIQYF.

CDR3 protein: CASSPGQPYEQYF. The CDR3 bases are TGCGCCAGCAGCCCGGGACAGCCCTACGAGCAGTACTTC. This chain joins TRBV5-1 and TRBJ2-7, with 7 nucleotides matching TRBD1. Trimming cost V 4 bases and J 2 bases; bases outside gene matches: 3. The CDR3 is 13 residues long. From germline, CDR1 is SGHRS and CDR2 YFSETQ.

J is TRBJ2-2 and V is TRBV5-5, with a possible D match to TRBD1 (6 bases). The V end was cut by 6 bases, the J end by 5 bases, with 14 bases between. Per the germline V gene, CDR1 is SGHKS and CDR2 is YYEKEE (reference sequence). This CDR3 contains 14 residues. DNA of the CDR3: TGTGCCAGCACCCGCCCCCAGGGGACCGGGGAGCTGTTTTTT. Translated, it gives CASTRPQGTGELFF.

In this sample, this clone turned up a few times. The CDR3 bases are TGTGCCAGCAGCTTAAGGGGACTAGCGGGCTACAATGAGCAGTTCTTC. Translating it yields CASSLRGLAGYNEQFF. The chain is built from TRBV7-2 and TRBJ2-1, with TRBD2 matching 12 bases. The CDR3 has 16 amino acids. V was clipped by 2 bases and J by 3 bases; unmatched bases: 2. Germline V gives CDR1 SGHTA, CDR2 FQGNSA.

J is TRBJ1-1 and V is TRBV5-1; a weak D match, TRBD1 (6 bases). Trimming removed 0 bases from V and 7 bases from J, with 13 bases in between. The CDR3 loop spans 14 amino acids. The germline V gene has CDR1 SGHRS and CDR2 YFSETQ. This CDR3 reads CASSLVAGEGEAFF. Written as DNA, the CDR3 is TGCGCCAGCAGCTTGGTCGCAGGGGAGGGTGAAGCTTTCTTT. Based on the CDR3 plus reference TRBV5-1 and TRBJ1-1, the full variable domain is KAGVTQTPRYLIKTRGQQVTLSCSPISGHRSVSWYQQTPGQGLQFLFEYFSETQRNKGNFPGRFSGRQFSNSRSEMNVSTLELGDSALYLCASSLVAGEGEAFFGQGTRLTVV.

This clone occurred once. This chain's CDR3 is CASSSTGSTEAFF. As DNA, the CDR3 is TGTGCCAGCAGCTCGACAGGGTCCACTGAAGCTTTCTTT. The chain uses TRBV7-9 and TRBJ1-1; 7 nucleotides agree with TRBD1. CDR3 length equals 13 residues. The J segment lost 4 bases and the V segment lost 4 bases, leaving 3 bases of the junction unmatched. The germline gives CDR1 SEHNR, CDR2 FQNEAQ (reference sequence).

The chain joins TRBV29-1 to TRBJ2-1; TRBD2 agrees at 9 bases. Unmatched junction bases numbered 6, after V lost 4 bases and J lost 8 bases. The CDR3 loop spans 13 amino acids. Germline CDR1 and CDR2: SQVTM and ANQGSEA. CDR3 sequence (DNA): TGCAGCGTTGTGCTACTAGCGGGTTATGAGCAGTTCTTC. Translating it yields CSVVLLAGYEQFF.

This clone has only a few counts. Other DNA sequences from this sample encode an identical CDR3 as well. The CDR3 region has the DNA TGTGCCAGCAGCGAGACAGGGGACTATGGCTACACCTTC. Translation: CASSETGDYGYTF. This rearrangement joins TRBV6-1 to TRBJ1-2, with TRBD1 matching 8 bases. Per the germline V gene, CDR1 is MNHNS and CDR2 is SASEGT. The CDR3 extends over 13 amino acids. J lost 3 bases, V lost 6 bases, and 3 bases had no gene match.

In nucleotides, the CDR3 is TGTGCCAGTAGTATCGACAGGGGTGAGACCCAGTACTTC. Amino acid sequence: CASSIDRGETQYF. The chain couples TRBV19 to TRBJ2-5, with 8 bases aligning to TRBD1. The CDR3 is 13 residues long. Germline V gene lookup returns CDR1 LNHDA and CDR2 SQIVND (reference sequence). With V trimmed by 3 bases and J by 5 bases, 2 bases remained unmatched.